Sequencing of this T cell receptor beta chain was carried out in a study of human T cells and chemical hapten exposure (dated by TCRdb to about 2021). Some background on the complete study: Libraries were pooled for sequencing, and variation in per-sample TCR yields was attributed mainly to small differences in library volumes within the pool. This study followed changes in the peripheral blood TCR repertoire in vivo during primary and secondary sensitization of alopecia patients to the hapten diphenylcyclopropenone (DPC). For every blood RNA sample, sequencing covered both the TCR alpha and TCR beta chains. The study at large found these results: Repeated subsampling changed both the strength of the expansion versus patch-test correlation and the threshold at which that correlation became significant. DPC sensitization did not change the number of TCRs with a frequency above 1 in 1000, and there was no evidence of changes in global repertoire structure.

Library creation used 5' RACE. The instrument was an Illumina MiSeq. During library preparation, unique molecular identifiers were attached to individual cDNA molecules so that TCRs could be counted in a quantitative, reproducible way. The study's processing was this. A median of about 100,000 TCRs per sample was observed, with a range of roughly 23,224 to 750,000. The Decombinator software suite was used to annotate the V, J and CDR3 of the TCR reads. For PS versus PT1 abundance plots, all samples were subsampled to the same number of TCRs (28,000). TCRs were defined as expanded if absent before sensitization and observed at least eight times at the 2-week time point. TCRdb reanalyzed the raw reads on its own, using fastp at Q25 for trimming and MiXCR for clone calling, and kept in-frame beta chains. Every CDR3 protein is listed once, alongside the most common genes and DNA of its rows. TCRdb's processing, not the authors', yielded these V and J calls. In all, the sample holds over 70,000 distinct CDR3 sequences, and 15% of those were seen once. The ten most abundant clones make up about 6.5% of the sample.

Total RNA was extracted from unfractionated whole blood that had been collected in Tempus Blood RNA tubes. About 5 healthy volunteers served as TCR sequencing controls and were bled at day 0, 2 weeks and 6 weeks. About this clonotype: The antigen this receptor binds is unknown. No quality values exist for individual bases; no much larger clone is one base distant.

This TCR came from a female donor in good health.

The CDR3 is CAWSRGAGNTIYF. The bases read TGTGCCTGGAGTAGGGGAGCTGGAAACACCATATATTTT. This sequence uses TRBV30 and TRBJ1-3; possibly the D gene is TRBD1, per 5 matching bases. Via the germline V gene (reference sequence), CDR1 is GTSNPN and CDR2 SVGIG. The CDR3 holds 13 amino acids from the cysteine to the phenylalanine. Kept here is only the CDR3 DNA, which spans 39 bases and is read in frame from base 1. Trimming costs V 2 bases and J 2 bases, and their ends lie 7 bases apart. Beyond the CDR3, the reference TRBV30 and TRBJ1-3 genes provide the residues; the full variable domain reads: SQTIHQWPATLVQPVGSPLSLECTVEGTSNPNLYWYRQAAGRGLQLLFYSVGIGQISSEVPQNLSASRPQDRQFILSSKKLLLSDSGFYLCAWSRGAGNTIYFGEGSWLTVV.